What follows are 15 T cell receptor beta chains derived from one specimen sequenced in a study of control samples from healthy donors and cancer patients. Measured with immunoSEQ multiplex PCR; TCRdb has only the in-frame clones, and not every one. The sample carries 50,000 to 55,000 clones, roughly 95% recorded once. Source material: blood. These receptors all stem from a man in his thirties or forties in good health.

The DNA for the CDR3 is TGTGCCAGCAGCCAAGCAGGGGGCAGTGGCTACACCTTC. Translating it yields CASSQAGGSGYTF. V and J are TRBV14 and TRBJ1-2; 8 bases match TRBD1. This CDR3 contains 13 residues. Germline CDR1 is SGHDN and CDR2 is FVKESK. Trimming at V came to 1 base and at J to 7 bases, leaving 2 bases not matched to a gene.

This clone has only one observation. The chain joins TRBV7-9 to TRBJ2-7; D unresolved. The germline V gene encodes CDR1 SEHNR and CDR2 FQNEAQ (reference sequence). V shed 5 bases and J shed 4 bases, with 12 bases lying between them. There are 13 residues in the CDR3. The CDR3: CASSPTAIYEQYF. CDR3 nucleotide sequence: TGTGCCAGCAGCCCGACCGCGATATACGAGCAGTACTTC. Filled out from reference TRBV7-9 and TRBJ2-7, the complete variable domain reads DTGVSQNPRHKITKRGQNVTFRCDPISEHNRLYWYRQTLGQGPEFLTYFQNEAQLEKSRLLSDRFSAERPKGSFSTLEIQRTEQGDSAMYLCASSPTAIYEQYFGPGTRLTVT.

This chain links TRBV6-8 with TRBJ2-1, with 7 bases that match TRBD2. Germline values: CDR1 MNHGY, CDR2 SAAAGT. The J segment lost 6 bases and the V segment lost 8 bases, leaving 10 bases of the junction unmatched. This CDR3 is 14 amino acids long. The CDR3 here is CASEGGRGGNEQFF. As DNA, the CDR3 is TGTGCCAGCGAGGGCGGGAGAGGAGGCAATGAGCAGTTCTTC.

V usage is TRBV6-1 and J usage is TRBJ1-6; 7 nucleotides align to TRBD1. Germline assignment: CDR1 MNHNS and CDR2 SASEGT. The length of the CDR3 is 19 residues. Trimming took 4 bases from V and 0 from J; bases not matched to a gene: 12. The CDR3 region has the DNA TGTGCCAGCAGTGGCCCGGGACAGAAATCGAGCTCCTATAATTCACCCCTCCACTTT. As protein: CASSGPGQKSSSYNSPLHF.

The rearrangement links TRBV27 to TRBJ2-7; 10 nucleotides agree with TRBD2. Per germline, CDR1 MNHEY and CDR2 SMNVEV (reference sequence). Losses at the gene ends were 2 bases for V and 2 bases for J; bases not matched to a gene: 3. This CDR3 region has 15 residues. The CDR3 loop is CASSLRLAGPYEQYF. The CDR3 DNA reads as TGTGCCAGCAGTTTAAGACTAGCGGGCCCCTACGAGCAGTACTTC.

V usage is TRBV19 and J usage is TRBJ2-7; TRBD2 agrees at 8 bases. From germline, CDR1 is LNHDA and CDR2 SQIVND (reference sequence). Trimming removed 2 bases from V and 3 bases from J; junction bases left unmatched: 0. This CDR3 comprises 13 residues. The CDR3 DNA reads as TGTGCCAGTAGTATACTAGCGGGCTACGAGCAGTACTTC. Residues: CASSILAGYEQYF.

This clone was seen a handful of times. The V and J genes are TRBV6-4 and TRBJ2-1, with D uncertain. The V end was cut by 5 bases, the J end by 5 bases, with 16 bases between. CDR1 MRHNA and CDR2 SNTAGT come from the germline V gene. The CDR3 spans 15 residues. CDR3 coding DNA: TGTGCCAGCAGTCCTGATTCGTCGGCTCACAATGAGCAGTTCTTC. Its translation is CASSPDSSAHNEQFF.

The chain links TRBV9 to TRBJ2-5; D perhaps matches TRBD2 (5 bases). V was pared by 0 bases and J by 3 bases, with 18 bases between. Germline CDR1 SGDLS, CDR2 YYNGEE. CDR3 length equals 17 residues. The CDR3 is CASSVALGGSGEETQYF. DNA of the CDR3: TGTGCCAGCAGCGTAGCTCTCGGAGGAAGCGGAGAAGAGACCCAGTACTTC.

This chain connects TRBV6-4 to TRBJ1-5; D ambiguous. Between the trimmed V and J ends, which lost 4 bases and 0 bases, there was a span of 10 bases. Germline V gene data show CDR1 as MRHNA and CDR2 as SNTAGT. The CDR3 has 15 amino acids. Here the CDR3 DNA reads TGTGCCAGCAGTGCTCGATTCTATAGCAATCAGCCCCAGCATTTT. This translates into CASSARFYSNQPQHF.

V usage is TRBV5-5 and J usage is TRBJ2-3; TRBD2 matches 14 bases. Germline V gene lookup returns CDR1 SGHKS and CDR2 YYEKEE (reference sequence). The CDR3 consists of 18 residues. V dropped 3 bases and J dropped 6; count of bases not matched to a gene: 12. CDR3 protein: CASSSGLAGAGGSDTQYF. The CDR3 DNA reads TGTGCCAGCAGCTCGGGACTAGCGGGAGCAGGAGGTTCGGATACGCAGTATTTT.

This chain uses TRBV19 with TRBJ1-2, with 7 bases aligning to TRBD1. This CDR3 is 14 amino acids long. Germline V gene lookup returns CDR1 LNHDA and CDR2 SQIVND (reference sequence). V shed 8 bases, J shed 4 bases, and the junction held 10 bases outside the gene matches. CDR3: CASGRQGESYGYTF. The CDR3 DNA is TGTGCCAGTGGCCGACAGGGAGAGTCCTATGGCTACACCTTC.

Written as DNA, the CDR3 is TGTGCCAGTAGTATTACTAGCGGGAGCGATGAGCAGTTCTTC. It codes for CASSITSGSDEQFF. The rearrangement uses TRBV19 and TRBJ2-1; 11 bases match TRBD2. The CDR3 extends over 14 amino acids. Per germline, CDR1 LNHDA and CDR2 SQIVND (reference sequence). The V segment lost 3 bases and the J segment 8 bases; nucleotides outside the gene matches: 3.

CDR3 loop: CATKSGGQPQHF. CDR3 nucleotide sequence: TGTGCCACCAAATCGGGGGGTCAGCCCCAGCATTTT. The rearrangement uses TRBV10-3 and TRBJ1-5, with D perhaps TRBD1 (5 bases). V lost 10 bases to trimming and J lost 6 bases, with 13 bases between them. Germline V gene sequence: CDR1 ENHRY, CDR2 SYGVKD. CDR3 length: 12 amino acids.

This chain links TRBV30 with TRBJ1-2; 11 bases match TRBD1. CDR1 is GTSNPN and CDR2 is SVGIG in the germline V gene (reference sequence). V was clipped by 2 bases and J by 6 bases; unmatched bases: 2. CDR3 length equals 13 residues. The CDR3 sequence is CAWSPDRGHGYTF. The CDR3 coding sequence is TGTGCCTGGAGTCCGGACAGGGGGCATGGCTACACCTTC.

The rearrangement joins TRBV7-9 to TRBJ2-7; no clear D. Germline assignment: CDR1 SEHNR and CDR2 FQNEAQ (reference sequence). This CDR3 spans 13 amino acids. V was trimmed by 3 bases and J by 0 bases, leaving 6 bases between them. Here the CDR3 reads CASSLASSYEQYF. CDR3 in DNA: TGTGCCAGCAGCTTGGCCAGCTCCTACGAGCAGTACTTC. The full variable domain, in which reference TRBV7-9 and TRBJ2-7 provide the parts outside the CDR3, is DTGVSQNPRHKITKRGQNVTFRCDPISEHNRLYWYRQTLGQGPEFLTYFQNEAQLEKSRLLSDRFSAERPKGSFSTLEIQRTEQGDSAMYLCASSLASSYEQYFGPGTRLTVT.